A selection of T cell receptor beta chains follows, all from one sample in a study of CXCR3-negative and CXCR3-positive naive CD8 T cells. TCRdb reanalyzed the 5' RACE reads and collapses them to one entry per CDR3 protein, without DNA. Recorded here are some 140,000 distinct CDR3 sequences; the top ten clones represent nearly 0.5%. What was sequenced was naive CXCR3+ CD8+ T cells from blood. These receptor sequences come from a human donor in good health. Some clones in this sample may be carry-over from other donors' samples. Each CDR3 is given with its conserved first and last residue. Each record gives: J gene, V gene, CDR3 protein.

>TRBJ2-7|TRBV5-1
CASSFFGGDYYEQYF
>TRBJ2-1|TRBV29-1
CSVEDRGYDPDNEQFF
>TRBJ2-7|TRBV7-3
CASSQGTGLYEQYF
>TRBJ2-1|TRBV28
CASSLYDNTIYNEQFF
>TRBJ2-5|TRBV2
CASKSTGLQETQYF
>TRBJ2-5|TRBV28
CASRITLQGEETQYF
>TRBJ1-1|TRBV28
CASNQQGASTEAFF
>TRBJ2-2|TRBV27
CASSPIAGGTGELFF
>TRBJ2-7|TRBV4-1
CASSQDVGPAYEQYF
>TRBJ1-6|TRBV6-5
CASRGTASNSPLHF
>TRBJ2-7|TRBV28
CASREDSYEQYF
>TRBJ2-3|TRBV29-1
CSVWGLAGGRTDTQYF
>TRBJ1-5|TRBV12-3/TRBV12-4
CASRGTGSNQPQHF
>TRBJ2-7|TRBV19
CASSIAPGTYEQYF
>TRBJ1-1|TRBV7-9
CASSPPRGGNTEAFF
>TRBJ2-1|TRBV2
CASSDFATSGDYNEQFF
>TRBJ2-7|TRBV7-8
CASSLGPRPNEQYF
>TRBJ2-1|TRBV27
CASSRGGAVNEQFF
>TRBJ2-1|TRBV11-2
CASSLDSGNEQFF
>TRBJ2-2|TRBV28
CASRIHGNTGELFF
>TRBJ2-1|TRBV13
CASSSRTTYNEQFF
>TRBJ2-3|TRBV7-2
CASSLGARGAATDTQYF
>TRBJ1-5|TRBV4-1
CASSQEGGQAFNQPQHF
>TRBJ2-7|TRBV29-1
CSVRGTGAYEQYF
>TRBJ2-4|TRBV7-8
CASSPPAGGPREIQYF
>TRBJ2-7|TRBV20-1
CSARDWGDAYEQYF
>TRBJ1-6|TRBV4-2
CASSQDRLTVSDSPLHF
>TRBJ2-1|TRBV5-1
CASSLEGLAGGYNEQFF
>TRBJ2-5|TRBV27
CASSAGGRQTQYF
>TRBJ1-3|TRBV7-6
CASSSGVISGNTIYF
>TRBJ2-3|TRBV7-6
CASVLSSVTLTSTDTQYF
>TRBJ2-5|TRBV7-9
CASSSQAQGQGGETQYF
>TRBJ2-7|TRBV6-5
CASSYSGSQPLYEQYF
>TRBJ1-1|TRBV29-1
CSVRVSAEAFF
>TRBJ2-7|TRBV20-1
CSAGLTSYYEQYF
>TRBJ2-1|TRBV7-9
CASRHIDYNEQFF
>TRBJ2-5|TRBV13
CASSLRAGGPYETQYF
>TRBJ2-1|TRBV28
CASTQQGAAYNEQFF
>TRBJ2-2|TRBV28
CASTEYASTGKLFF
>TRBJ1-2|TRBV12-3/TRBV12-4
CASSFREIGSTGYTF
>TRBJ1-4|TRBV5-1
CASSPRTVREKLFF
>TRBJ2-2|TRBV28
CASSLILAGTGAGELFF
>TRBJ2-7|TRBV4-1
CASSQDTGGEQYF
>TRBJ2-5|TRBV7-3
CASSSYLVETQYF
>TRBJ1-5|TRBV10-2
CASSVINRYQPQHF
>TRBJ2-7|TRBV9
CASRSAGGPPEQYF
>TRBJ1-5|TRBV7-4
CASSVSWPDLLQPQHF
>TRBJ2-7|TRBV15
CATSSDREPSEYEQYF
>TRBJ2-7|TRBV12-3/TRBV12-4
CASSWSAGRSYEQYF
>TRBJ2-1|TRBV7-9
CASSLGTLSTDNEQFF
>TRBJ2-2|TRBV4-2
CASSQDSGRELFF
>TRBJ2-3|TRBV4-3
CASSHSGVGTDTQYF